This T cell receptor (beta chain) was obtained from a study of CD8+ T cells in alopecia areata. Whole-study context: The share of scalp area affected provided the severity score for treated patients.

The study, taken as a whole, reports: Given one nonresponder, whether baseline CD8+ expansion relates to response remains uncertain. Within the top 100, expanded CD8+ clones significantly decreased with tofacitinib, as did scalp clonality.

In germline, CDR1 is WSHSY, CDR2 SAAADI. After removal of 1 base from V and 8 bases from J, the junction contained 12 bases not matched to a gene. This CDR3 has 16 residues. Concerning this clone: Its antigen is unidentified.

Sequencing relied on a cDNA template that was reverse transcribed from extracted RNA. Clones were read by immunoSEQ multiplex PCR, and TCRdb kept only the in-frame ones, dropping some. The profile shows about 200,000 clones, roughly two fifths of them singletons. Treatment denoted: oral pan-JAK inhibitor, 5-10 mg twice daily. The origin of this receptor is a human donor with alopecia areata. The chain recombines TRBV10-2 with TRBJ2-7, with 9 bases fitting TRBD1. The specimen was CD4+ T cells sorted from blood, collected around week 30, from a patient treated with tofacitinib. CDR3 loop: CASSELSGTGSGKQYF. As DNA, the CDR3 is TGCGCCAGCAGTGAGTTATCCGGGACAGGGAGTGGAAAGCAGTACTTC.